This is a list of T cell receptor beta chains from one sample in a study of blood T cells in healthy people across ages. MiXCR was run by TCRdb on the 5' RACE reads, yielding one entry per CDR3 protein. The repertoire holds around 1.5 million distinct CDR3 sequences, with almost 60% as singletons. Sequenced sample: blood. The source of these receptors is a man aged 18 to 30 in good health. The CDR3 runs from the conserved cysteine through the conserved F or W. A D gene is named only where the DNA matches it firmly. Clone size, where shown, is once, few, many, or a class for clones that have expanded.

TRBD1	TRBV29-1	.	TRBJ1-2	TGCAGCGCCGACGACAGGGAGGCGAGTGGCTACACCTTC	CSADDREASGYTF
.	TRBV6-1	.	TRBJ1-1	TGTGCCAGCATTACACATCGGGACACTGAAGCTTTCTTT	CASITHRDTEAFF
.	TRBV9	few	TRBJ2-6	TGTGCCAGCAGCGCCACCCAGTCCTCTGGGGCCAACGTCCTGACTTTC	CASSATQSSGANVLTF
.	TRBV27	once	TRBJ2-1	TGTGCCAGCAGTTTATCAGGGGATGAGCGGTTCTTC	CASSLSGDERFF
.	TRBV5-1	.	TRBJ2-7	TGCGCCAGCAGCTCCACGGGACTGCCCACCTACGAGCAGTACTTC	CASSSTGLPTYEQYF
TRBD1	TRBV12-3/TRBV12-4	.	TRBJ1-2	TGTGCCAGCAGCCTATCGGGACAGGGCTTTGGCTACACCTTC	CASSLSGQGFGYTF
TRBD2	TRBV7-9	.	TRBJ2-1	TGTGCCAGCAGCTTTAGCGGGGGGGCCGTGGATGAGCAGTTCTTC	CASSFSGGAVDEQFF
.	TRBV4-2	few	TRBJ2-1	TGTGCCAGCAGCCAAGATTGGATATACAATGAGCAGTTCTTC	CASSQDWIYNEQFF
.	TRBV4-1	.	TRBJ2-1	TGCGCCAGCAGCCACCCCGGACGGACTTTATACAATGAGCAGTTCTTC	CASSHPGRTLYNEQFF
.	TRBV9	.	TRBJ2-5	TGTGCCAGCAGCGTCCAATGGTCCGGGAGCTACGAGGGGACCCAGTACTTC	CASSVQWSGSYEGTQYF
.	TRBV6-2/TRBV6-3	.	TRBJ2-1	TGTGCCAGCGCGAAGGCTAGCCACCTTGCTGAGCAGTTCTTC	CASAKASHLAEQFF
.	TRBV7-2	.	TRBJ1-2	TGTGCCAGCAGCTTAGATCCAGGGGAGGGCTACACCTTC	CASSLDPGEGYTF
.	TRBV2	once	TRBJ1-5	TGTGCCAGCCTAACAGGGAGAGGGCAGCCCCAGCATTTT	CASLTGRGQPQHF
TRBD2	TRBV12-3/TRBV12-4	.	TRBJ2-5	TGTGCCAGCATCGTAGGGCTAGCGGGGGTAGAGACCCAGTACTTC	CASIVGLAGVETQYF
.	TRBV14	.	TRBJ2-1	TGTGCCAGCAGCGGACGGGGGGACAGGTTTTACAATGAGCAGTTCTTC	CASSGRGDRFYNEQFF
.	TRBV20-1	.	TRBJ2-2	TGCATTGAGGGGGGCTTTCAGGGGCCGCTGGGAGCCGGGGAGCTGTTTTTT	CIEGGFQGPLGAGELFF
.	TRBV12-3/TRBV12-4	.	TRBJ2-3	TGTGCCAGCAGTTGGAGTCTCGGAGATACGCAGTATTTT	CASSWSLGDTQYF
TRBD2	TRBV6-2/TRBV6-3	.	TRBJ2-7	TGTGCCAGCAGTTACTCTAGTCTAGCGGGGGGCTACGAGCAGTACTTC	CASSYSSLAGGYEQYF
.	TRBV6-1	.	TRBJ2-1	TGTGCCAGCAGTCCCACCCGGACTTACAATGAGCAGTTCTTC	CASSPTRTYNEQFF
.	TRBV4-2	few	TRBJ2-5	TGTGCCAGCAGCCGGGGGGCGTCGGGAGAGACCCAGTACTTC	CASSRGASGETQYF
.	TRBV20-1	.	TRBJ2-7	TGCAGTGCGTGGGACAACTACGAGCAGTACTTC	CSAWDNYEQYF
.	TRBV6-2/TRBV6-3	.	TRBJ1-5	TGTGCCAGCAGCTTTGTCGGGGTTCAGCCCCAGCATTTT	CASSFVGVQPQHF
TRBD1	TRBV20-1	.	TRBJ2-3	TGCAGTGCTAGAGATAGGGACAGCCTGCGGACCTCAGATACGCAGTATTTT	CSARDRDSLRTSDTQYF
.	TRBV28	once	TRBJ2-5	TGTGCCAGCAGCAGGACACGGCTTGGCGGGGAGACCCAGTACTTC	CASSRTRLGGETQYF
TRBD1	TRBV28	.	TRBJ2-7	TGTGCCAGCATCACGACAGGGGTTTCCTACGAGCAGTACTTC	CASITTGVSYEQYF
.	TRBV29-1	few	TRBJ2-7	TGCAGCGTTGACCGGGACAAGTACTCCTACGAGCAGTACTTC	CSVDRDKYSYEQYF
.	TRBV27	.	TRBJ2-5	TGTGCCAGCAGCTGGGATACACAGGGGACCCAGTACTTC	CASSWDTQGTQYF
.	TRBV15	few	TRBJ2-1	TGTGCCACCAGCAGAGGAGGGGGGGGAAGGTACAATGAGCAGTTCTTC	CATSRGGGGRYNEQFF
.	TRBV7-2	.	TRBJ2-7	TGTGCCAGCAGCTTAGAGACAGGCTGGGTGTACGAGCAGTACTTC	CASSLETGWVYEQYF
.	TRBV13	few	TRBJ2-7	TGTGCCAGCAGTCCAACGGGGGGCGACGAGCAGTACTTC	CASSPTGGDEQYF
.	TRBV20-1	.	TRBJ2-7	TGCAGTGCCCGCCCTCTCGGCGGAGTCGCCAAGGGCGAGCAGTACTTC	CSARPLGGVAKGEQYF
.	TRBV9	.	TRBJ2-1	TGTGCCAGCAGCGGGGGACTCCTTAATGAGCAGTTCTTC	CASSGGLLNEQFF
.	TRBV29-1	.	TRBJ1-3	TGCAGCGGTTACGAGGGAAACACCATATATTTT	CSGYEGNTIYF
.	TRBV18	.	TRBJ2-1	TGTGCCAGCTCGACAACCGGGGCCTCCTACAATGAGCAGTTCTTC	CASSTTGASYNEQFF
.	TRBV7-8	.	TRBJ2-5	TGTGCCAGCAGCTTAGATTCGGTCAAGACCCAGTACTTC	CASSLDSVKTQYF
.	TRBV18	.	TRBJ2-5	TGTGCCACGCGCGTAGGGCTACAAGAGACCCAGTACTTC	CATRVGLQETQYF
TRBD1	TRBV20-1	.	TRBJ1-1	TGCAGTCCCCCCCGGACAGGTTGGAACACTGAAGCTTTCTTT	CSPPRTGWNTEAFF
.	TRBV20-1	once	TRBJ1-4	TGCAGTGCTAGCCCCATGTGGAGGAATGAAAAACTGTTTTTT	CSASPMWRNEKLFF
TRBD1	TRBV7-2	once	TRBJ2-7	TGTGCCAGCAGCATTGGACAGGGGATCCGATTTTCCGAGCAGTACTTC	CASSIGQGIRFSEQYF
.	TRBV27	.	TRBJ2-7	TGTGCCAGCAGGCGGGACCGGTCAACCTACGAGCAGTACTTC	CASRRDRSTYEQYF
TRBD1	TRBV28	.	TRBJ2-7	TGTGCCAGCAAAGACACAGGGGGCTCCTACGAGCAGTACTTC	CASKDTGGSYEQYF
.	TRBV10-2	few	TRBJ2-1	TGCGCCAGCAGTGATCTCAGGGGCTACGAGCAGTTCTTC	CASSDLRGYEQFF
.	TRBV20-1	.	TRBJ2-7	TGCAGTGCTAGAGATGCTAGCGCAACCTACGAGCAGTACTTC	CSARDASATYEQYF